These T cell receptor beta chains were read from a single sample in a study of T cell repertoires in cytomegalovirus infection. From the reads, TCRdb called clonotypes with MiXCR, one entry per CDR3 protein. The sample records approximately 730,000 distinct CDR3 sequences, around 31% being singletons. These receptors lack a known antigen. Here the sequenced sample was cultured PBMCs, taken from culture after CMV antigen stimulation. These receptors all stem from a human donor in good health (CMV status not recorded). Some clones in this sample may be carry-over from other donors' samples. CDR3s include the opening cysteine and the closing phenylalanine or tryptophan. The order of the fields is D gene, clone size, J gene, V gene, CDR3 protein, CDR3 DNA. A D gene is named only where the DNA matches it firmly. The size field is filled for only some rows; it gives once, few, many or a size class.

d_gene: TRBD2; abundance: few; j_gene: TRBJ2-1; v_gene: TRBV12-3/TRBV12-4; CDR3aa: CASRSGTRDNEQFF; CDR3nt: TGTGCCAGCAGGTCCGGGACTAGGGACAATGAGCAGTTCTTC
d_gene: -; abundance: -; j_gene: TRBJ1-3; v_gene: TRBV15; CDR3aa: CATSPPAGNGNTIYF; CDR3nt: TGTGCCACCAGCCCCCCGGCAGGGAATGGAAACACCATATATTTT
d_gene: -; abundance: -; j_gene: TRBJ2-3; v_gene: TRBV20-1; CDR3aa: CSATDRDNTDTQYF; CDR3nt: TGCAGTGCTACCGACCGGGACAACACAGATACGCAGTATTTT
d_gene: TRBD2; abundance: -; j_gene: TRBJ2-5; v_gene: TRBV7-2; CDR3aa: CASSSRFRASGEETQYF; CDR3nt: TGTGCCAGCAGCTCCCGCTTTCGGGCTAGCGGGGAAGAGACCCAGTACTTC
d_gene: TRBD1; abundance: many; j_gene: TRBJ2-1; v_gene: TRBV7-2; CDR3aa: CASSSWTGGGYNEQFF; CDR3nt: TGTGCCAGCAGCTCCTGGACAGGGGGCGGATACAATGAGCAGTTCTTC
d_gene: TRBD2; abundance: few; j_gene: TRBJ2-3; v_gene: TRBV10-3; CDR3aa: CAISEFAGTRGTQYF; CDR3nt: TGTGCCATCAGTGAGTTCGCCGGGACTAGGGGCACGCAGTATTTT
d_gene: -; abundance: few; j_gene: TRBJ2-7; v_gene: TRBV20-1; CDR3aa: CSARDQDNFSYEQYF; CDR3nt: TGCAGTGCTAGAGATCAGGACAACTTCTCCTACGAGCAGTACTTC
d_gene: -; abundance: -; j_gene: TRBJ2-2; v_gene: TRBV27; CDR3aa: CASSLLSSTAILFF; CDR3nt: TGTGCCAGCAGTTTACTCAGTAGTACGGCCATCCTGTTTTTT
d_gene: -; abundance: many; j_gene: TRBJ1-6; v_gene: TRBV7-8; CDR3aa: CASSLGAGSSPLHF; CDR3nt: TGTGCCAGCAGCTTAGGGGCCGGGAGTTCACCCCTCCACTTT
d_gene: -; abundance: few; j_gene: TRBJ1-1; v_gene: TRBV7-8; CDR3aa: CASSLLTRPNTEAFF; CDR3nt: TGTGCCAGCAGCCTTCTGACAAGGCCGAACACTGAAGCTTTCTTT
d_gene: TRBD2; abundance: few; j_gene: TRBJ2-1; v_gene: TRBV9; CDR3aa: CASSFSGGPYNEQFF; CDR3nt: TGTGCCAGCAGCTTCAGCGGGGGGCCCTACAATGAGCAGTTCTTC
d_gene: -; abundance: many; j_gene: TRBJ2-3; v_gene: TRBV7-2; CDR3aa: CASSLFSRVSTDTQYF; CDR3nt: TGTGCCAGCAGCTTATTCTCACGGGTTAGCACAGATACGCAGTATTTT
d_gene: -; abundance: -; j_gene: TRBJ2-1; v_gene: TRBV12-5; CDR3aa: CASGALGPGVNEQFF; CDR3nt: TGTGCTAGTGGCGCCCTGGGACCCGGAGTCAATGAGCAGTTCTTC
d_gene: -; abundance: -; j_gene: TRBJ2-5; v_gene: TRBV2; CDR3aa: CASKGVAQYF; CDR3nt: TGTGCCAGCAAAGGGGTGGCCCAGTACTTC
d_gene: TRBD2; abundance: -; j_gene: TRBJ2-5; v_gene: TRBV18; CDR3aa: CATLAGAQETQYF; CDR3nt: TGTGCCACCCTAGCGGGAGCCCAAGAGACCCAGTACTTC
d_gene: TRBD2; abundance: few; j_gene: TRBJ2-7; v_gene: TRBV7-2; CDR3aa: CASSLASGLADEQYF; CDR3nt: TGTGCCAGCAGCTTAGCAAGTGGACTAGCGGACGAGCAGTACTTC